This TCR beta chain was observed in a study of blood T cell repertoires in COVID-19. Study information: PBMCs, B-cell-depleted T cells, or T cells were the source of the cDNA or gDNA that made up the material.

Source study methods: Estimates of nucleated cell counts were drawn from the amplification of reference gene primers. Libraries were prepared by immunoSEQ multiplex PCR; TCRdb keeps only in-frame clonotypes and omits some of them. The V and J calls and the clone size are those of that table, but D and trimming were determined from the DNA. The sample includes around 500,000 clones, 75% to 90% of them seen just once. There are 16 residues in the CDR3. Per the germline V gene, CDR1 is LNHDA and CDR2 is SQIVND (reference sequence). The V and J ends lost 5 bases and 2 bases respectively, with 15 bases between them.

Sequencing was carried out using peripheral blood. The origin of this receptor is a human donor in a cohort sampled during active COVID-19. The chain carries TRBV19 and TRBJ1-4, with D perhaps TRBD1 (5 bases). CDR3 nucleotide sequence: TGTGCCAGTAGTCCCCAGGGTATGCTGACTAATGAAAAACTGTTTTTT. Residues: CASSPQGMLTNEKLFF.